The T cell receptor (beta chain) under discussion was sequenced for a study of cytomegalovirus exposure and HLA in healthy donors. Study conclusions and caveats: In vitro, a few CMV-associated chains proved specific for CMV antigens. Most TCR beta V segments were productive about 90% or about 30% of the time in an earlier analysis.

About this clone itself: The antigen is not known.

PCR involved 60 Vbeta and 13 Jbeta primers. Repertoires were generated with immunoSEQ multiplex PCR, while TCRdb's copy carries only in-frame clones and drops some. The data contain 300,000 or so clones, roughly 86% of them singletons. Germline V CDR1 and CDR2: GTSNPN, SVGIG (reference sequence). Unmatched junction bases numbered 2, after V lost 2 bases and J lost 6 bases. The CDR3 extends over 13 amino acids. This sequence was found in a woman in her thirties or forties in good health and CMV-seropositive. The material sequenced was PBMCs. J is TRBJ2-3 and V is TRBV30, with 10 bases lining up with TRBD1. The CDR3 nucleotides are TGTGCCTGGAGTTCGGGACAGGGGGATACGCAGTATTTT. Translated: CAWSSGQGDTQYF.